This T cell receptor (beta chain) stems from a study of siplizumab effects on memory and regulatory T cells. The repertoire was sequenced with immunoSEQ multiplex PCR; TCRdb's copy has only in-frame clones and lacks some. The table includes roughly 100,000 clones, about 93% detected once. Losses at the gene ends were 7 bases for V and 7 bases for J; bases not matched to a gene: 7. Per the germline V gene, CDR1 is SGHRS and CDR2 is YFSETQ. This CDR3 contains 13 residues. The TCR originated in a human donor in good health. Sequenced sample: Tregs sorted from blood. The genes are TRBV5-1 and TRBJ1-4, with TRBD1 matching 7 bases. This chain's CDR3 is CASHRDRGEKLFF. The CDR3 region has the DNA TGCGCCAGCCATAGGGACAGAGGTGAAAAACTGTTTTTT.